Listed below are T cell receptor beta chains from one sample, sequenced in a study of blood T cell repertoires in COVID-19. Sequenced by immunoSEQ multiplex PCR; TCRdb stores in-frame clones only, minus some. The sample comprises about 310,000 clones, around nine tenths of which are singletons, and roughly a tenth rests with the top ten. The sequenced sample was PBMCs or T cells enriched from blood (not recorded which). Source of these receptors: a woman aged 25-40 years who had recovered from COVID-19. CDR3s include the opening cysteine and the closing phenylalanine or tryptophan. The order of the fields is V gene, D gene, clone size, J gene, CDR3 protein, CDR3 DNA. A D gene is named only where the DNA matches it firmly. Clone size is given for some rows only: seen once, a few or many times, or a class if the clone is expanded.

TRBV6-5,.,.,TRBJ1-2,CASSSPRDYGYTF,TGTGCCAGCAGTTCCCCCAGGGACTATGGCTACACCTTC
TRBV10-3,TRBD1,.,TRBJ1-2,CAISGGTGHGYTF,TGTGCCATCAGTGGTGGGACAGGGCATGGCTACACCTTC
TRBV18,.,.,TRBJ2-7,CASSLWQNYEQYF,TGTGCCAGCTCACTCTGGCAGAACTACGAGCAGTACTTC
TRBV4-3,TRBD2,.,TRBJ2-7,CANSQVVAGAYEQYF,TGCGCCAACAGCCAAGTCGTAGCGGGAGCCTACGAGCAGTACTTC
TRBV12-3/TRBV12-4,.,.,TRBJ2-2,CASSFSDTGELFF,TGTGCCAGCAGTTTTTCTGACACCGGGGAGCTGTTTTTT
TRBV4-3,.,.,TRBJ1-2,CASSQVSGYYGYTF,TGCGCCAGCAGCCAAGTGTCGGGGTACTATGGCTACACCTTC
TRBV27,TRBD1,.,TRBJ1-1,CASSQSTGVNTEAFF,TGTGCCAGCAGTCAATCGACAGGGGTGAACACTGAAGCTTTCTTT
TRBV16,TRBD1,.,TRBJ2-1,CASSQSPGTGINEQFF,TGTGCCAGCAGCCAATCGCCCGGGACAGGGATTAATGAGCAGTTCTTC
TRBV11-2,TRBD2,.,TRBJ2-1,CASSLDQASGRYNEQFF,TGTGCCAGCAGCTTAGATCAGGCTAGCGGGAGGTACAATGAGCAGTTCTTC
TRBV19,TRBD2,.,TRBJ2-1,CASSPSLGSGLLNEQFF,TGTGCCAGTAGTCCCAGCCTTGGTAGCGGGCTATTAAATGAGCAGTTCTTC
TRBV12-3/TRBV12-4,.,.,TRBJ1-2,CASSAGDAWRYTF,TGTGCCAGCAGTGCGGGTGACGCTTGGCGCTACACCTTC
TRBV7-2,.,.,TRBJ1-5,CASSLGGAGGNQPQHF,TGTGCCAGCAGCTTGGGGGGGGCCGGGGGCAATCAGCCCCAGCATTTT
TRBV18,.,.,TRBJ1-6,CASSPGQKNSPLHF,TGTGCCAGCTCACCCGGACAGAAAAATTCACCCCTCCACTTT
TRBV5-1,TRBD1,.,TRBJ2-2,CASSASGTGGSGELFF,TGCGCCAGCAGCGCGTCCGGGACAGGGGGCTCCGGGGAGCTGTTTTTT
TRBV28,TRBD1,.,TRBJ2-7,CASSLRDRGQYF,TGTGCCAGCAGTTTAAGGGACAGGGGTCAGTACTTC
TRBV3-1/TRBV3-2,.,few,TRBJ1-1,CASSQDVRAFAEAFF,TGTGCCAGCAGCCAAGATGTCAGGGCTTTCGCTGAAGCTTTCTTT
TRBV15,TRBD2,.,TRBJ2-3,CATSSVLAGPTDTQYF,TGTGCCACCAGCAGTGTCCTAGCGGGCCCCACAGATACGCAGTATTTT
TRBV7-2,TRBD2,.,TRBJ2-7,CASSLVAGTGYEQYF,TGTGCCAGCAGCTTAGTAGCGGGTACGGGCTACGAGCAGTACTTC
TRBV4-1,TRBD2,.,TRBJ2-7,CASSQPRTSGKEQYF,TGCGCCAGCAGCCAACCGAGGACTAGCGGAAAAGAGCAGTACTTC
TRBV19,.,.,TRBJ1-5,CASSGRGGNQPQHF,TGTGCCAGTAGTGGAAGGGGTGGCAATCAGCCCCAGCATTTT
TRBV5-1,.,.,TRBJ2-1,CASSSEAGFNNEQFF,TGCGCCAGCAGCTCCGAGGCTGGATTTAACAATGAGCAGTTCTTC
TRBV7-9,.,.,TRBJ2-1,CASSSPVNEQFF,TGTGCCAGCAGCTCCCCGGTCAATGAGCAGTTCTTC
TRBV7-9,TRBD1,.,TRBJ1-2,CASSVGQGDNYGYTF,TGTGCCAGCAGCGTTGGACAGGGCGATAACTATGGCTACACCTTC
TRBV6-5,.,.,TRBJ1-3,CASSYSYSPGGNTIYF,TGTGCCAGCAGTTACTCGTACTCCCCCGGGGGAAACACCATATATTTT
TRBV6-5,TRBD2,.,TRBJ2-7,CASSYSGLAVVEQYF,TGTGCCAGCAGTTACTCTGGACTAGCGGTTGTCGAGCAGTACTTC
TRBV19,.,.,TRBJ1-5,CASSLVGYSNQPQHF,TGTGCCAGTAGTCTCGTCGGTTATAGCAATCAGCCCCAGCATTTT
TRBV6-1,.,.,TRBJ1-5,CASSEYGRADNQPQHF,TGTGCCAGCAGTGAATATGGCAGGGCTGACAATCAGCCCCAGCATTTT
TRBV6-5,TRBD2,.,TRBJ2-1,CASSYSTSSGRIEQFF,TGTGCCAGCAGTTATTCCACTTCTAGCGGGAGGATTGAGCAGTTCTTC
TRBV7-2,.,once,TRBJ2-7,CASSEQVYEQYF,TGTGCCAGCAGCGAACAGGTCTACGAGCAGTACTTC
TRBV2,.,.,TRBJ2-7,CASSGQGTYEQYF,TGTGCCAGCAGTGGGCAGGGTACCTACGAGCAGTACTTC
TRBV30,.,.,TRBJ2-5,CAWSHGGQETQYF,TGTGCCTGGAGTCACGGGGGACAAGAGACCCAGTACTTC
TRBV13,TRBD2,.,TRBJ2-7,CASSSRGGGSYEQYF,TGTGCCAGCAGCTCGCGGGGGGGAGGCTCCTACGAGCAGTACTTC
TRBV11-2,TRBD2,.,TRBJ2-5,CASSPRTSQETQYF,TGTGCCAGCAGCCCCCGGACTAGCCAAGAGACCCAGTACTTC
TRBV2,.,.,TRBJ1-2,CASSPVDRSPYGYTF,TGTGCCAGCAGTCCGGTAGACAGGTCCCCCTATGGCTACACCTTC
TRBV18,.,once,TRBJ1-5,CASSPIREDQPQHF,TGTGCCAGCTCACCAATCCGGGAGGATCAGCCCCAGCATTTT
TRBV30,.,.,TRBJ1-5,CAWSYLGSPQHF,TGTGCCTGGAGTTACCTCGGGTCGCCCCAGCATTTT
TRBV27,.,once,TRBJ2-3,CASSPVQGGYTDTQYF,TGTGCCAGCAGTCCGGTCCAAGGGGGATACACAGATACGCAGTATTTT
TRBV28,TRBD2,.,TRBJ2-2,CASSFREGPGELFF,TGTGCCAGCAGTTTCCGGGAGGGCCCCGGGGAGCTGTTTTTT
TRBV7-9,.,.,TRBJ2-5,CASSFGDPEGQETQYF,TGTGCCAGCAGCTTTGGTGACCCAGAGGGCCAAGAGACCCAGTACTTC
TRBV27,.,.,TRBJ1-1,CASSLAVKNTEAFF,TGTGCCAGCAGTTTGGCGGTAAAGAACACTGAAGCTTTCTTT
TRBV7-9,.,.,TRBJ1-5,CASSFAGGGNQPQHF,TGTGCCAGCAGCTTCGCGGGAGGGGGCAATCAGCCCCAGCATTTT
TRBV2,TRBD1,.,TRBJ2-2,CASIRQGEYTGELFF,TGTGCCAGCATCCGACAGGGGGAGTATACCGGGGAGCTGTTTTTT
TRBV5-1,TRBD1,.,TRBJ1-4,CASSLGDSGSILKLFF,TGCGCCAGCAGCTTGGGGGACAGTGGATCCATATTAAAACTGTTTTTT
TRBV5-5,.,.,TRBJ1-4,CASSLAGGLREKLFF,TGTGCCAGCAGCTTGGCCGGTGGACTTCGTGAAAAACTGTTTTTT
TRBV13,.,.,TRBJ1-3,CASRSGGRLRGNTIYF,TGTGCCAGCCGGTCCGGGGGGCGTCTTAGAGGAAACACCATATATTTT
TRBV5-1,TRBD2,.,TRBJ2-7,CASSRSGEPGEQYF,TGCGCCAGCAGCAGGAGCGGGGAGCCCGGGGAGCAGTACTTC
TRBV25-1,.,.,TRBJ1-1,CASSEYQGLGTEAFF,TGTGCCAGCAGTGAATATCAGGGGCTTGGCACTGAAGCTTTCTTT
TRBV6-5,TRBD1,once,TRBJ2-3,CASSYSAQGAADTQYF,TGTGCCAGCAGTTACTCGGCCCAGGGGGCTGCAGATACGCAGTATTTT